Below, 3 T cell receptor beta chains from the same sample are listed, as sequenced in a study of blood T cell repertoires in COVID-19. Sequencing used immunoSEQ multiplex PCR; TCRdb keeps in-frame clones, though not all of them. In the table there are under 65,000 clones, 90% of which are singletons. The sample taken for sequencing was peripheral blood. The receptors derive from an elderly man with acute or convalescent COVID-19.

In DNA, the CDR3 is TGTGCCAGCAGCGTAGGGGACAGGGTCGGCAACCAAGAGACCCAGTACTTC. As protein: CASSVGDRVGNQETQYF. The V call is TRBV9, the J call TRBJ2-5, with 9 positions matching TRBD1. Per germline, CDR1 SGDLS and CDR2 YYNGEE. J lost 0 bases, V lost 0 bases, and 6 bases had no gene match. This CDR3 spans 17 amino acids.

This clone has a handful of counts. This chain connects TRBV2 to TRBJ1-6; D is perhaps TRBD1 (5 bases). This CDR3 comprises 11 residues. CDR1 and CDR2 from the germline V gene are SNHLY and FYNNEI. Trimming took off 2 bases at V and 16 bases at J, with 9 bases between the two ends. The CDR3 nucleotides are TGTGCCAGCAGTGAAAGGCAGGGACTCCACTTT. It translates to CASSERQGLHF.

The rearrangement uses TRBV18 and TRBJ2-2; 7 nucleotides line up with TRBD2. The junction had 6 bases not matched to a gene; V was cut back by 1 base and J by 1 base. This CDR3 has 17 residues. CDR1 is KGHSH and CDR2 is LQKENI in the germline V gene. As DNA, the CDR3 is TGTGCCAGCTCACCACTTCTAAGCGGGGTGAACACCGGGGAGCTGTTTTTT. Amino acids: CASSPLLSGVNTGELFF.